This T cell receptor (beta chain) was identified in a study of blood T cells in healthy people across ages. Germline V gives CDR1 SGDLS, CDR2 YYNGEE. The CDR3 is 18 residues long. A second PCR, run for roughly 7 to 11 cycles, used a sample-barcoded 5' primer plus a J-beta primer mix. One entry per CDR3 protein results from TCRdb running MiXCR on the 5' RACE reads. Of 500,000 to 550,000 distinct CDR3 sequences in the sample, around 24% were seen once. Overall study results and limits: CMV status of donors was not determined, possibly confounding expanded clonotype changes. Estimates of diversity drawn from one million T cells were considered underestimates.

Details on this clonotype: Its antigen is currently unknown.

These data also formed part of another study, on T cells of mothers and their children. This second report adds: Per child, around 3 million TCR beta CDR3 reads were obtained, against over 9.5 million per mother. Versus unrelated pairs, overlap was slightly higher in related mother-child pairs, without reaching significance.

This chain joins TRBV9 and TRBJ2-5; D is undetermined. The DNA matches TRBJ2-1 better at its end, which makes the J call doubtful. The sample taken for sequencing was blood. This TCR came from a boy aged 5-17 years in good health. The CDR3 DNA reads TGTGCCAGCAGCGTAGAGGGAATCGGGTCCCCCCCATACAATGAGCAGTTCTTC. As protein: CASSVEGIGSPPYNEQFF.